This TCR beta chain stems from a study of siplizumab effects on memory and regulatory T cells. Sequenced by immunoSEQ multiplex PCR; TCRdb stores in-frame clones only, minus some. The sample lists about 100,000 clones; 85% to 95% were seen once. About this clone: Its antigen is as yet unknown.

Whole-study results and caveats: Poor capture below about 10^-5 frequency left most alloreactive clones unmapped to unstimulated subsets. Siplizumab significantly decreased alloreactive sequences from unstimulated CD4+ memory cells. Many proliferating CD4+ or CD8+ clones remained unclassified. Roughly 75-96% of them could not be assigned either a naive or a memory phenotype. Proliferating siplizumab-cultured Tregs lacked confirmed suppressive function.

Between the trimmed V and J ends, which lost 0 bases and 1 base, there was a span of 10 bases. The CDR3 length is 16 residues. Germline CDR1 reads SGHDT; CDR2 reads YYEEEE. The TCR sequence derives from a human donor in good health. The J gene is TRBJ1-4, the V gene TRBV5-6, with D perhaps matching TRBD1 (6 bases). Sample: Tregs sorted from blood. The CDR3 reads CASSLAGGLTNEKLFF. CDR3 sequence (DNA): TGTGCCAGCAGCTTGGCCGGGGGGCTAACTAATGAAAAACTGTTTTTT.